This passage covers 10 T cell receptor beta chains from one sample sequenced in a study of blood T cells in healthy people across ages (dated by TCRdb to about 2015). The library came from 5' RACE. The instrument was an Illumina HiSeq 2500. The second PCR ran for roughly 6 to 11 cycles and used a J-beta primer mix along with a sample-barcoded 5' primer. The raw public data were reprocessed by TCRdb itself: fastp quality trimming at Q25, MiXCR clonotype calling, in-frame beta chains only. Rows are unified per CDR3 protein, each entry keeping the most common DNA and genes. This sample gives roughly 1.4 million distinct CDR3 sequences in total; 59% of them show up just once. Under 8.5% of the sample belongs to the ten largest clones. The sample consisted of blood. These receptors were collected from a man aged 18 to 29 in good health.

This CDR3 is CASSFGQGGKIYEQYF. The CDR3 nucleotides are TGTGCCAGCAGCTTCGGACAGGGTGGGAAAATCTACGAGCAGTACTTC. The chain employs TRBV7-2 and TRBJ2-5; 8 bases match TRBD1. The DNA matches TRBJ2-7 better at its end, which makes the J call doubtful. Germline CDR1 is SGHTA and CDR2 is FQGNSA. The CDR3 runs 16 residues.

This sequence joins TRBV4-3 and TRBJ1-2, with a weak D call TRBD1 (5 bases). This CDR3 is 16 amino acids long. Germline V gives CDR1 LGHNA, CDR2 YSLEER. Trimming left V 6 bases short and J 7 bases short, with 24 bases between. CDR3 residues: CASRSLTGPLGAGYTF. CDR3 DNA: TGCGCCAGCAGGTCCCTAACGGGGCCCCTTGGGGCTGGCTACACCTTC.

The chain is built from TRBV20-1 and TRBJ1-2; D is unclear. V was pared by 3 bases and J by 7 bases, with 18 bases between. CDR3 length: 14 amino acids. Germline-derived CDR1 and CDR2 are DFQATT and SNEGSKA (reference sequence). The CDR3 DNA follows: TGCAGTGCTAGGACCCAAAGGGAAGTGCGTGGCTACACCTTC. This sequence encodes CSARTQREVRGYTF.

This clonotype has only a few counts. The chain links TRBV7-2 to TRBJ2-5, with 9 bases that match TRBD2. The J call could be wrong; TRBJ2-7 is a better fit for the DNA end. CDR1 and CDR2 (germline): SGHTA, FQGNSA. The CDR3 contains 17 residues. The CDR3 loop reads CASSLGLGSGSPHEQYF. The CDR3 coding sequence is TGTGCCAGCAGCTTAGGACTGGGTAGCGGGAGTCCCCACGAGCAGTACTTC.

The chain recombines TRBV13 with TRBJ2-1, with D perhaps matching TRBD2 (6 bases). The CDR3 spans 15 residues. Per germline, CDR1 PRHDT and CDR2 FYEKMQ (reference sequence). V was shortened by 5 bases and J by 4 bases, with 15 bases between the two germline ends. The CDR3 region is CASSPWGESYNEQFF. The DNA for the CDR3 is TGTGCCAGCAGCCCATGGGGGGAGAGTTACAATGAGCAGTTCTTC.

The chain is built from TRBV3-1 and TRBJ2-5; D uncertain. This CDR3 spans 10 amino acids. From germline, CDR1 is LGHDT and CDR2 YNNKEL (reference sequence). V was shortened by 3 bases and J by 7 bases, with 3 bases between the two germline ends. CDR3 DNA sequence: TGTGCCAGCAGCCACTGGACCCAGTACTTC. Amino acid sequence: CASSHWTQYF.

The genes are TRBV4-1 and TRBJ1-1; 9 positions agree with TRBD1. Germline V CDR1 and CDR2: MGHRA, YSYEKL. The CDR3 spans 14 residues. V was clipped by 3 bases and J by 3 bases; unmatched bases: 2. Here the CDR3 reads CASSQNRGHTEAFF. DNA for the CDR3: TGCGCCAGCAGCCAGAACAGGGGGCACACTGAAGCTTTCTTT.

This chain joins TRBV7-9 and TRBJ2-6, with D possibly TRBD2 on 6 matching bases. Germline V gene sequence: CDR1 SEHNR, CDR2 FQNEAQ (reference sequence). This CDR3 has 14 residues. The CDR3 region has the DNA TGTGGGGACTCAGCGAGCTCTGGGGCCAACGTCCTGACTTTC. It encodes CGDSASSGANVLTF.

J is TRBJ2-5 and V is TRBV7-9; 10 bases align to TRBD1. Germline CDR1 is SEHNR and CDR2 is FQNEAQ (reference sequence). There are 16 residues in the CDR3. Losses at the gene ends were 4 bases for V and 2 bases for J; bases not matched to a gene: 7. CDR3 in amino acids: CASSYRDRGPQETQYF. The CDR3 bases are TGTGCCAGCAGCTACCGGGACAGGGGTCCTCAAGAGACCCAGTACTTC.

CDR3 sequence (DNA): TGTGCCAGCAGCCAAGGCGGGTCCCCTAATGAAAAACTGTTTTTT. Protein product: CASSQGGSPNEKLFF. This sequence joins TRBV4-2 and TRBJ1-4; the D is unclear. Between the trimmed V and J ends, which lost 1 base and 3 bases, there was a span of 9 bases. Germline assignment: CDR1 LGHNA and CDR2 YNFKEQ. The CDR3 totals 15 residues.